The 8 T cell receptor beta chains below come from one sample, sequenced in a study of siplizumab effects on memory and regulatory T cells. Sequenced by immunoSEQ multiplex PCR; TCRdb stores in-frame clones only, minus some. The table includes roughly 110,000 clones, about 93% detected once. Sequenced: non-Treg CD4+ T cells sorted from blood. All receptors derive from a human donor in good health.

This chain connects TRBV5-4 to TRBJ1-3; 7 positions agree with TRBD1. CDR3 length equals 14 residues. V lost 2 bases to trimming and J lost 4 bases; unmatched junction nucleotides: 3. The germline gives CDR1 SGHNT, CDR2 YYREEE (reference sequence). The CDR3 loop is CASSLQGQGNTIYF. The CDR3 nucleotides read TGTGCCAGCAGCTTACAGGGGCAAGGAAACACCATATATTTT.

The chain has TRBV5-1 and TRBJ1-2; the match to TRBD1 covers 7 bases. Trimming at V came to 4 bases and at J to 4 bases, leaving 10 bases not matched to a gene. CDR1 and CDR2 from the germline V gene are SGHRS and YFSETQ. The CDR3 contains 15 residues. The CDR3 DNA is TGCGCCAGCAGCGAAGGGAGGACAGGCCCCTATGGCTACACCTTC. Its protein product is CASSEGRTGPYGYTF.

This clone was detected once. This chain connects TRBV5-6 to TRBJ1-1, with TRBD1 identical over 8 bases. The CDR3 extends over 14 amino acids. J was trimmed by 1 base and V by 3 bases; bases with no gene match: 2. Germline lookup yields CDR1 SGHDT and CDR2 YYEEEE. The CDR3 loop is CASSSGQENTEAFF. In DNA form, the CDR3 reads TGTGCCAGCAGCTCGGGACAGGAGAACACTGAAGCTTTCTTT.

The gene calls are TRBV5-6 and TRBJ2-3; the D gene could be TRBD1 or TRBD2 (6 bases each). V was shortened by 4 bases and J by 1 base, with 10 bases between the two germline ends. Germline CDR1 reads SGHDT; CDR2 reads YYEEEE. The CDR3 is 14 amino acids. CDR3 loop: CASSLEGGTDTQYF. CDR3 DNA sequence: TGTGCCAGCAGCCTGGAGGGGGGCACAGATACGCAGTATTTT.

The rearrangement uses TRBV25-1 and TRBJ2-7, with a tentative D call TRBD1 (8 bases). The CDR3 contains 14 residues. The V and J ends lost 6 bases and 7 bases respectively, with 19 bases between them. Germline loops: CDR1 MGHDK, CDR2 SYGVNS. CDR3 in DNA: TGTGCCAGCAGAACACAGGGGGGGGCGGGAGAGCAGTACTTC. It encodes CASRTQGGAGEQYF.

CDR3 in amino acids: CASSYELTQYF. CDR3 in DNA: TGTGCCAGCAGTTATGAGCTAACCCAGTACTTC. V and J are TRBV6-5 and TRBJ2-7; D unclear. Trimming removed 3 bases from V and 10 bases from J, with 10 bases in between. Germline CDR1 is MNHEY and CDR2 is SVGAGI. The CDR3 consists of 11 residues.

This chain links TRBV5-1 with TRBJ2-7; possibly TRBD2 for D (6 bases). Germline V gene data show CDR1 as SGHRS and CDR2 as YFSETQ. The length of the CDR3 is 13 residues. The V end lost 4 bases, the J end lost 0 bases, and 8 bases lay between the germline ends. CDR3 nucleotides: TGCGCCAGCAGCACGGGGGACTCCTACGAGCAGTACTTC. Protein product: CASSTGDSYEQYF.

The chain has TRBV10-3 and TRBJ2-5, with no clear D. Germline V gene data show CDR1 as ENHRY and CDR2 as SYGVKD. The CDR3 has 13 amino acids. Trimming took 4 bases from V and 1 from J, leaving 7 bases between them. The CDR3, as DNA: TGTGCCATCAGTGCTGTCGCCCAAGAGACCCAGTACTTC. Translation gives CAISAVAQETQYF.